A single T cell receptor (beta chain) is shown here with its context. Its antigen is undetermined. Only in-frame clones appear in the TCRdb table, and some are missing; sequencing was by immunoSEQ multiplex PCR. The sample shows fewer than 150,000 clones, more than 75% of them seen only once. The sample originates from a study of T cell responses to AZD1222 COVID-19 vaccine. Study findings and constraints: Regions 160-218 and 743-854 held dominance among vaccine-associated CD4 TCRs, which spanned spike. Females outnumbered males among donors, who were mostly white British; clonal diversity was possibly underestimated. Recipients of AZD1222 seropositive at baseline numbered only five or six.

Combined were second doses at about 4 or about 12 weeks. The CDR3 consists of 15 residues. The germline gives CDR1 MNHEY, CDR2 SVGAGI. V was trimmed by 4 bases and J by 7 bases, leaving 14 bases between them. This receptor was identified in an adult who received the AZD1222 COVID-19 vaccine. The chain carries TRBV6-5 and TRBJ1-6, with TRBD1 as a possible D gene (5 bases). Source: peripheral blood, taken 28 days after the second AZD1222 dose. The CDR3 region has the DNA TGTGCCAGCAGTTCCGGGACCTTGGGGAATTCACCCCTCCACTTT. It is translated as CASSSGTLGNSPLHF.